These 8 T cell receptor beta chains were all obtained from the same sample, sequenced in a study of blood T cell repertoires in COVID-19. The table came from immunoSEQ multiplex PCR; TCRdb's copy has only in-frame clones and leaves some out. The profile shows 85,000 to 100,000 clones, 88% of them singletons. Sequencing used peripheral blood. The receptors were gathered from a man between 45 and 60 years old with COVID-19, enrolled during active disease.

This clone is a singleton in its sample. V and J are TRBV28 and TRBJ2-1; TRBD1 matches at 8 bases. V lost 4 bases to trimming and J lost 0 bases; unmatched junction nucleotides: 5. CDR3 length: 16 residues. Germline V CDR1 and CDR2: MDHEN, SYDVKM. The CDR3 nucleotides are TGTGCCAGCAGTTCGCAGGGGGCAAGCTCCTACAATGAGCAGTTCTTC. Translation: CASSSQGASSYNEQFF. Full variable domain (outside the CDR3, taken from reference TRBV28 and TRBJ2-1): DVKVTQSSRYLVKRTGEKVFLECVQDMDHENMFWYRQDPGLGLRLIYFSYDVKMKEKGDIPEGYSVSREKKERFSLILESASTNQTSMYLCASSSQGASSYNEQFFGPGTRLTVL.

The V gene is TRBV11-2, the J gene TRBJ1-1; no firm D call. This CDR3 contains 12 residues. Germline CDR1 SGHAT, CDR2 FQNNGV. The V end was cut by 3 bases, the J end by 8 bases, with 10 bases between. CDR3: CASSLMSTEAFF. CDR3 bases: TGTGCCAGCAGCTTGATGTCAACAGAAGCTTTCTTT.

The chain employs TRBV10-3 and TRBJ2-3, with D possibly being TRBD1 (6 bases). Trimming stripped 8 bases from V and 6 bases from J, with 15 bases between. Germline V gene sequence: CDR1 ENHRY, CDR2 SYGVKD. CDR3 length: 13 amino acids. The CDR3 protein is CAIRLAGADTQYF. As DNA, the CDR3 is TGTGCCATCCGTCTGGCAGGGGCTGATACGCAGTATTTT.

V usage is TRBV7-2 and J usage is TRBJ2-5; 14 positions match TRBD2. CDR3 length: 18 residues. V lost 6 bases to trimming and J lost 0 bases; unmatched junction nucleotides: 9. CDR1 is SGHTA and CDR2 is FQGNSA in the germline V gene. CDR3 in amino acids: CASRAGTSGGIYQETQYF. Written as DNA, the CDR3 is TGTGCCAGCAGGGCCGGGACTAGCGGGGGAATTTACCAAGAGACCCAGTACTTC.

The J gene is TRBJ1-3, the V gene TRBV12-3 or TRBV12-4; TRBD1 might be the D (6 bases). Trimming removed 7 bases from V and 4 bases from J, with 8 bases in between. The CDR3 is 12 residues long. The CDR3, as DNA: TGTGCCAGCACCACAGGGGGAAACACCATATATTTT. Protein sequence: CASTTGGNTIYF.

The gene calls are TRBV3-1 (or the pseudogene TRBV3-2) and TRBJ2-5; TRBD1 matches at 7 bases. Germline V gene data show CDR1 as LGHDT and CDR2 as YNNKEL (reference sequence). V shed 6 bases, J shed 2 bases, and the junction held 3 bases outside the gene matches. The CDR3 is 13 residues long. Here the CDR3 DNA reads TGTGCCAGCAGGCAACAGGGGCAAGAGACCCAGTACTTC. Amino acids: CASRQQGQETQYF.

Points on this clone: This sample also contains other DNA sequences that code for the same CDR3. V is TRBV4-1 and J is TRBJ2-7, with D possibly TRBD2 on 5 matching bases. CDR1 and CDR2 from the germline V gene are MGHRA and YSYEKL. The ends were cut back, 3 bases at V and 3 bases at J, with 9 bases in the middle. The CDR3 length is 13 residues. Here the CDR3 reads CASSQDRGYEQYF. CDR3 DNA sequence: TGCGCCAGCAGCCAGGATCGGGGCTACGAGCAGTACTTC.

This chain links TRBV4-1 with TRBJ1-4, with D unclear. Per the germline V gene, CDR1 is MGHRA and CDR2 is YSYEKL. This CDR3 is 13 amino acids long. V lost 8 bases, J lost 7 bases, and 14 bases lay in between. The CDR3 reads CASSGLAAEKLFF. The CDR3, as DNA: TGCGCCAGCTCTGGGCTGGCTGCTGAAAAACTGTTTTTT.